Below are 3 T cell receptor beta chains sequenced from a single sample in a study of cytomegalovirus exposure and HLA in healthy donors. PCR amplification relied on 60 Vbeta primers (plus 13 Jbeta primers). Sequencing was performed with immunoSEQ multiplex PCR; in TCRdb, only in-frame clones are kept and a portion is missing. The data contain 100,000 to 150,000 clones, around 72% of them singletons. The sample taken for sequencing was PBMCs. The receptors derive from a woman aged 40 to 50 in good health and CMV-seronegative.

This clone turned up a few times. The chain has TRBV27 and TRBJ1-6; D remains unclear. Trimming cost V 6 bases and J 8 bases, with 11 bases left between them. CDR1 and CDR2 (germline): MNHEY, SMNVEV (reference sequence). The CDR3 is 13 amino acids. The CDR3 nucleotides are TGTGCCAGCAGCCTCCGGGAGTATTCACCCCTCCACTTT. This codes for CASSLREYSPLHF.

V is TRBV28 and J is TRBJ2-5, with D hard to call. Trimming shortened V by 6 bases and J by 0 bases, and 14 bases separated the two germline ends. This CDR3 spans 15 amino acids. CDR1 is MDHEN, CDR2 SYDVKM, per germline. DNA for the CDR3: TGTGCCAGCAGCTCCGACCGCGGATACCAAGAGACCCAGTACTTC. Its protein is CASSSDRGYQETQYF.

This clone has a single count. The rearrangement uses TRBV9 and TRBJ1-4, with 7 bases lining up with TRBD1. CDR3 length: 15 amino acids. V lost 4 bases and J lost 0; bases outside the gene matches: 3. Germline values: CDR1 SGDLS, CDR2 YYNGEE. The DNA for the CDR3 is TGTGCCAGCAGCAGGGGGCTGTCAACTAATGAAAAACTGTTTTTT. Translation: CASSRGLSTNEKLFF.